The 14 T cell receptor beta chains listed next were all sequenced from one sample in a study of OX40 agonist ivuxolimab in advanced cancers. Sequenced by immunoSEQ multiplex PCR; TCRdb stores in-frame clones only, minus some. The data show 65,000 to 100,000 clones, about 94% seen once. The source material was CD4+ or CD8+ T cells sorted from blood, sampled in a trial of the OX40 agonist ivuxolimab. These receptors were obtained from an adult with an advanced solid tumor such as melanoma, head and neck, liver or kidney cancer.

The V gene is TRBV9, the J gene TRBJ2-7, with D perhaps matching TRBD1 or TRBD2 (6 bases each). This CDR3 is 15 amino acids long. Deletions cut 3 bases from V and 5 bases from J, with 18 bases between. Germline V lookup: CDR1 SGDLS, CDR2 YYNGEE. CDR3 residues: CASSGSGPRGHEQYF. CDR3 DNA: TGTGCCAGCAGCGGCTCCGGGCCCCGGGGGCACGAGCAGTACTTC. The complete variable domain, with remaining parts taken from reference TRBV9 and TRBJ2-7, reads DSGVTQTPKHLITATGQRVTLRCSPRSGDLSVYWYQQSLDQGLQFLIQYYNGEERAKGNILERFSAQQFPDLHSELNLSSLELGDSALYFCASSGSGPRGHEQYFGPGTRLTVT.

The chain recombines TRBV4-1 with TRBJ2-5, with D possibly being TRBD1 (5 bases). CDR1 is MGHRA, CDR2 YSYEKL, per germline. The CDR3 is made up of 14 amino acids. V gave up 5 bases and J gave up 1 base, with 11 bases separating them. The CDR3 region is CASSARQIQETQYF. CDR3 DNA sequence: TGCGCCAGCAGCGCCCGACAGATCCAAGAGACCCAGTACTTC.

DNA of the CDR3: TGTGCCAGCAGCACCCCCGACTACGGACAGGGTGTTGAGCAGTACTTC. Amino acids: CASSTPDYGQGVEQYF. The gene calls are TRBV7-8 and TRBJ2-7, with TRBD1 matching 8 bases. CDR1 SGHVS and CDR2 FQNEAQ come from the germline V gene. Trimming took 5 bases from V and 7 from J; bases not matched to a gene: 16. The CDR3 extends over 16 amino acids. Variable domain in full (rest from reference TRBV7-8 and TRBJ2-7): GAGVSQSPRYKVAKRGQDVALRCDPISGHVSLFWYQQALGQGPEFLTYFQNEAQLDKSGLPSDRFFAERPEGSVSTLKIQRTQQEDSAVYLCASSTPDYGQGVEQYFGPGTRLTVT.

This chain joins TRBV28 and TRBJ2-2, with D perhaps TRBD2 (6 bases). The CDR3 spans 12 residues. CDR1 and CDR2 (germline): MDHEN, SYDVKM. V gave up 5 bases and J gave up 7 bases, with 8 bases separating them. The DNA for the CDR3 is TGTGCCAGCAGTCCCGGGGGCGGGGAGCTGTTTTTT. Its protein is CASSPGGGELFF.

V gene TRBV11-2 combines with J gene TRBJ2-5, with D perhaps matching TRBD1 (6 bases). The V gene lost 4 bases and the J gene lost 5 bases, with 14 bases spanning the gap. CDR1 is SGHAT and CDR2 is FQNNGV in the germline V gene. This CDR3 comprises 14 residues. CDR3 coding DNA: TGTGCCAGCAGCTCGAAACCTACAGGGGAGACCCAGTACTTC. Its protein is CASSSKPTGETQYF.

The chain joins TRBV6-5 to TRBJ2-2; D not resolved. V was shortened by 0 bases and J by 2 bases, with 7 bases between the two germline ends. CDR3 length: 15 amino acids. Germline CDR1 MNHEY, CDR2 SVGAGI. The CDR3, as DNA: TGTGCCAGCAGTTACTCGATATCAAACACCGGGGAGCTGTTTTTT. It encodes CASSYSISNTGELFF.

V gene TRBV28 combines with J gene TRBJ1-2, with D hard to call. V was pared by 3 bases and J by 8 bases, with 10 bases between. Germline CDR1 and CDR2: MDHEN and SYDVKM. The CDR3 runs 12 residues. CDR3 bases: TGTGCCAGCAGTTTGTGGGAAGGAGGCTACACCTTC. It encodes CASSLWEGGYTF.

The chain employs TRBV9 and TRBJ1-4; D remains ambiguous. This CDR3 is built from 14 residues. V lost 0 bases and J 6 bases, leaving 9 bases between the germline ends. Germline CDR1 SGDLS, CDR2 YYNGEE. The CDR3 sequence is CASSVGDTDEKLFF. CDR3 nucleotide sequence: TGTGCCAGCAGCGTAGGAGACACTGATGAAAAACTGTTTTTT.

The chain recombines TRBV5-6 with TRBJ2-7; D perhaps matches TRBD1 (6 bases). The germline V gene encodes CDR1 SGHDT and CDR2 YYEEEE. There are 15 residues in the CDR3. Trimming left V 0 bases short and J 0 bases short, with 10 bases between. The CDR3 DNA reads TGTGCCAGCAGCTTGGAAACAGGGAGCTCCTACGAGCAGTACTTC. Its protein is CASSLETGSSYEQYF.

The V gene is TRBV28, the J gene TRBJ1-2, with TRBD1 matching over 7 bases. The CDR3 has 15 residues. After removal of 5 bases from V and 2 bases from J, the junction contained 8 bases not matched to a gene. CDR1 and CDR2 (germline): MDHEN, SYDVKM. CDR3 coding DNA: TGTGCCAGCAGTAAAGACAGGGAGGGCAACTATGGCTACACCTTC. Its translation is CASSKDREGNYGYTF.

The chain recombines TRBV15 with TRBJ1-2; D is ambiguous. CDR1 and CDR2 (germline): LNHNV, YYDKDF (reference sequence). V was clipped by 5 bases and J by 0 bases, with 10 bases between them. This CDR3 region has 14 residues. DNA of the CDR3: TGTGCCACCAGCCCGTCGGGTGCTAACTATGGCTACACCTTC. Translated, it gives CATSPSGANYGYTF.

The gene calls are TRBV4-1 and TRBJ1-2, with a weak D call TRBD1 (6 bases). Trimming pared 6 bases from V and 2 bases from J, leaving 7 bases between. CDR1 MGHRA and CDR2 YSYEKL come from the germline V gene. There are 12 residues in the CDR3. CDR3: CASSQGNYGYTF. In nucleotides, the CDR3 is TGCGCCAGCAGTCAGGGGAACTATGGCTACACCTTC.

The chain employs TRBV6-1 and TRBJ2-1, with D possibly TRBD2 on 5 matching bases. Germline V gene sequence: CDR1 MNHNS, CDR2 SASEGT. CDR3 length: 19 amino acids. V was cut by 0 bases and J by 0 bases, with 18 bases left in between. CDR3 residues: CASSEAPRGRIGSYNEQFF. The CDR3 bases are TGTGCCAGCAGTGAAGCGCCTCGTGGGAGAATAGGCTCCTACAATGAGCAGTTCTTC.

V is TRBV27 and J is TRBJ2-3; 11 bases map to TRBD2. J was trimmed by 2 bases and V by 6 bases; bases with no gene match: 7. Germline-derived CDR1 and CDR2 are MNHEY and SMNVEV (reference sequence). The CDR3 sequence is 16 residues long. CDR3: CASSLRLAGPTDTQYF. The CDR3 DNA follows: TGTGCCAGCAGCCTACGACTAGCGGGGCCCACAGATACGCAGTATTTT.